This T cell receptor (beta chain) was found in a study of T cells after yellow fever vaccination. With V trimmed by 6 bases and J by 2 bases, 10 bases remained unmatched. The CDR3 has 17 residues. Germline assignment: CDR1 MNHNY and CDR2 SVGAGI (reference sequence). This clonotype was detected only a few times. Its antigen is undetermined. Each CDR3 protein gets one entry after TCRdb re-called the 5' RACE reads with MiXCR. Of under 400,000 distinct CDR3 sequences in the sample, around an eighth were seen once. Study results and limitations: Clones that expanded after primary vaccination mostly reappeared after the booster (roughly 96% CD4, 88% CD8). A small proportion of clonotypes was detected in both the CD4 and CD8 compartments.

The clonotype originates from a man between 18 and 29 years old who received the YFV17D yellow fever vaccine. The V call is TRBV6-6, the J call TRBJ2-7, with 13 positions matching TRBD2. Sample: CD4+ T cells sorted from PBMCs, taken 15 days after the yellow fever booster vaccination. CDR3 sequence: CASSLGLAGSWTYEQYF. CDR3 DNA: TGTGCCAGCAGCTTGGGACTAGCGGGATCCTGGACCTACGAGCAGTACTTC.